The rows below give T cell receptor beta chains drawn from one sample of a study of graft-versus-host responses after intestinal transplantation. Sequenced by immunoSEQ multiplex PCR; TCRdb stores in-frame clones only, minus some. The sample records 20,000 to 25,000 clones, 44% being singletons. Here the sequenced sample was alloreactive CD8+ T cells from a mixed lymphocyte reaction culture, taken before transplantation. The receptors shown here come from a human patient who was an organ donor for intestinal transplantation. CDR3s include the opening cysteine and the closing phenylalanine or tryptophan. Fields, in order: V gene, J gene, clone size, D gene, CDR3 DNA, CDR3 protein. The D gene is left open where the match is weak. Expanded clones get a size class; other rows say once, few or many, or leave the size out.

V gene: TRBV2; J gene: TRBJ1-5; clone size: NA; D gene: TRBD1; CDR3 DNA: TGTGCCAGCGGAGAAGGGGGCCTGGGCAATCAGCCCCAGCATTTT; CDR3 protein: CASGEGGLGNQPQHF
V gene: TRBV11-2; J gene: TRBJ2-3; clone size: NA; D gene: TRBD1; CDR3 DNA: TGTGCCAGCAGCCAACAGGACAGGGAGTGGTTTACAGATACGCAGTATTTT; CDR3 protein: CASSQQDREWFTDTQYF
V gene: TRBV2; J gene: TRBJ2-7; clone size: NA; D gene: TRBD2; CDR3 DNA: TGTGCCAGCAGTGAGGCGGGAGGGCCCTACGAGCAGTACTTC; CDR3 protein: CASSEAGGPYEQYF
V gene: TRBV4-1; J gene: TRBJ2-7; clone size: NA; D gene: NA; CDR3 DNA: TGCGCCAGCAGCCAAGATAGGGCCACTCTCTACGAGCAGTACTTC; CDR3 protein: CASSQDRATLYEQYF
V gene: TRBV11-2; J gene: TRBJ1-2; clone size: NA; D gene: NA; CDR3 DNA: TGTGCCAGCAGCTCCGGGACGGCGAATGGCTACACCTTC; CDR3 protein: CASSSGTANGYTF
V gene: TRBV6-4; J gene: TRBJ2-2; clone size: few; D gene: TRBD1; CDR3 DNA: TGTGCCAGCAGTTACTCGACAGGGTACACCGGGGAGCTGTTTTTT; CDR3 protein: CASSYSTGYTGELFF
V gene: TRBV12-5; J gene: TRBJ2-1; clone size: NA; D gene: TRBD2; CDR3 DNA: TGTGCTAGTGGTTTGGGGGGACTATACAATGAGCAGTTCTTC; CDR3 protein: CASGLGGLYNEQFF
V gene: TRBV27; J gene: TRBJ2-1; clone size: medium-sized; D gene: NA; CDR3 DNA: TGTGCCAGCAGTTTATCGGGAGACAATGAGCAGTTCTTC; CDR3 protein: CASSLSGDNEQFF
V gene: TRBV7-4; J gene: TRBJ2-7; clone size: NA; D gene: TRBD1; CDR3 DNA: TGTGCCAGCAGCCGGCTGGGACAGGGGGACCAGTACTTC; CDR3 protein: CASSRLGQGDQYF
V gene: TRBV30; J gene: TRBJ2-7; clone size: NA; D gene: NA; CDR3 DNA: TGTGCCTGGAGTGTAGGCCCTTATAGCGTCGACGAGCAGTACTTC; CDR3 protein: CAWSVGPYSVDEQYF
V gene: TRBV7-3; J gene: TRBJ1-1; clone size: NA; D gene: NA; CDR3 DNA: TGTGCCAGCAGCCCCACAGGGATGGACACTGAAGCTTTCTTT; CDR3 protein: CASSPTGMDTEAFF